The clone carrying this T cell receptor beta chain occurred once. Its antigen is still unknown. This sample was included in a study of CD8 T cells in Susac syndrome. Isolation of CD8+ and CD4+ T cells was performed negatively, whereas enrichment of TEMRA cells was done by FACS. RNA was extracted with the RNeasy kit, and a quantity of roughly 0.5 to 1 ug was reverse transcribed using random hexamers. The immunoSEQ assay covered 54 Vbeta and 13 Jbeta segments for CDR3. TCRdb called the immunoSEQ multiplex PCR reads again in MiXCR, with one record for every CDR3 protein. The sample shows fewer than 300,000 distinct CDR3 sequences, 70% to 90% of them seen only once. General study findings and limits: As the study acknowledged, the number of individuals in its TCR sequencing and HLA analysis was relatively small.

Germline trimming cut 2 bases from V and 10 bases from J; bases unmatched to any gene: 7. The CDR3 is 14 amino acids. Germline CDR1 SGHAT, CDR2 FQDESV (reference sequence). Sequenced sample: CD8+ T cells from PBMCs. This sequence originates from a human donor with multiple sclerosis. V usage is TRBV11-1 and J usage is TRBJ2-1; TRBD2 aligns across 8 bases. The chain's CDR3 is CASSLPPGGGEQFF. In nucleotides, the CDR3 is TGTGCCAGCAGCTTACCCCCCGGGGGGGGAGAGCAGTTCTTC.